This T cell receptor (beta chain) emerged from a study of blood T cell repertoires in COVID-19. For the study at large: Donors in the United States, Italy and Spain gave samples during acute or convalescent COVID-19. The analysed material was cDNA or gDNA that came from T cells, B-cell-depleted T cells, or PBMCs.

Authors' methods: Amplification of reference gene primers provided the estimated nucleated cell counts. Using immunoSEQ multiplex PCR, the repertoire was profiled, and TCRdb retains in-frame clones only, with some absent. V and J calls and clone size are copied from that table; D and trimming were computed from the DNA. The sample records a few hundred thousand clones, 85% being singletons. The TCR was taken from a man aged 40-50 years who had recovered from COVID-19. The sample consisted of PBMCs or T cells enriched from blood (not recorded which).

The CDR3 loop is CASSFMAGAGGYTF. CDR3 bases: TGTGCCAGCAGTTTTATGGCAGGGGCAGGTGGCTACACCTTC. V gene TRBV27 combines with J gene TRBJ1-2, with TRBD1 as a possible D gene (6 bases). The CDR3 extends over 14 amino acids. Trimming pared 3 bases from V and 7 bases from J, leaving 15 bases between. Germline CDR1 and CDR2: MNHEY and SMNVEV (reference sequence).